The present TCR beta chain was sequenced within a study of radiation and T cells in renal cell carcinoma. The sample's time point: blood 2 weeks post-SBRT. Treatment reported: 15 Gy SBRT to primary tumor, nephrectomy 4 weeks later. V lost 2 bases to trimming and J lost 10 bases, with 8 bases between them. The germline gives CDR1 DFQATT, CDR2 SNEGSKA (reference sequence). This CDR3 is 10 amino acids long. Libraries were prepared by immunoSEQ multiplex PCR; TCRdb keeps only in-frame clonotypes and omits some of them. The sample includes 150,000 or so clones, roughly 87% of them seen just once. The sample consisted of blood, taken from a patient whose treatment included radiotherapy and nephrectomy. The sequence came from a woman between 45 and 65 years old with renal cell carcinoma. The rearrangement joins TRBV20-1 to TRBJ1-1, with D unresolved. Written as DNA, the CDR3 is TGCAGTGCTAGAAGGGTTGCAGCTTTCTTT. This translates into CSARRVAAFF.